This T cell receptor (beta chain) originates from a study of T cell repertoires in cytomegalovirus infection. About this clonotype itself: No antigen is known for it.

This CDR3 is 14 amino acids long. Per the germline V gene, CDR1 is SNHLY and CDR2 is FYNNEI. Trimming took 4 bases from V and 4 from J, leaving 13 bases between them. TCRdb processed the reads anew with MiXCR; each CDR3 protein has one entry. Among about half a million distinct CDR3 sequences, 25% to 35% were seen once, and the ten largest hold under 20%. V gene TRBV2 combines with J gene TRBJ1-2, with D perhaps TRBD1 (6 bases). This receptor was obtained from a human donor in good health (CMV status not recorded). Some clones in this sample may be carry-over from other donors' samples. Sequencing used cultured PBMCs, obtained from culture after CMV antigen stimulation. The CDR3 spells CASSGQGRTYGYTF. The CDR3 DNA reads as TGTGCCAGCAGTGGCCAGGGGCGTACCTATGGCTACACCTTC.